The T cell receptor (beta chain) under discussion was sequenced for a study of blood T cell repertoires in COVID-19. Overall study: Sites across the United States, Italy and Spain contributed samples from acute and convalescent COVID-19.

Participants had their cohort set by participant-reported clinical history. V shed 3 bases and J 4 bases; nucleotides not matched to a gene: 9. Germline V CDR1 and CDR2: KGHSH, LQKENI. This CDR3 has 16 amino acids. Some clones are missing from TCRdb's copy, which holds only in-frame ones; the method was immunoSEQ multiplex PCR. The sample lists around 160,000 clones, roughly 88% occurring once. The chain has TRBV18 and TRBJ1-5; TRBD1 matches 7 bases. The sequenced sample consisted of PBMCs or T cells enriched from blood (not recorded which). The receptor was derived from a woman in her twenties or thirties with acute COVID-19. The CDR3 sequence is CASSPRTGDPNQPQHF. In DNA form, the CDR3 reads TGTGCCAGCTCACCTCGAACAGGGGATCCGAATCAGCCCCAGCATTTT.